One sample yielded the 8 T cell receptor beta chains listed below, sequenced in a study of PD-1 blockade in classical Hodgkin lymphoma. Described time point: cycle 4 day 1 (C4D1), after five to seven weeks of nivolumab. Every one of the patients relapsed after autologous stem cell transplantation (brentuximab vedotin exposure was variable). Sequencing was performed with immunoSEQ multiplex PCR; in TCRdb, only in-frame clones are kept and a portion is missing. The sample records more than 40,000 clones, just under 80% being singletons. The sample consisted of peripheral blood mononuclear cells (PBMCs), taken before the fourth cycle of nivolumab. Every receptor here comes from a human donor with classical Hodgkin lymphoma.

This sequence joins TRBV29-1 and TRBJ1-2; D is unresolved. The CDR3 contains 11 residues. CDR1 and CDR2 from the germline V gene are SQVTM and ANQGSEA. The V end was cut by 3 bases, the J end by 6 bases, with 8 bases between. The CDR3 nucleotides are TGCAGCGTTGACTCCTGGGATGGCTACACCTTC. Encoded protein: CSVDSWDGYTF. The variable domain in full, completed from reference TRBV29-1 and TRBJ1-2, reads SAVISQKPSRDICQRGTSLTIQCQVDSQVTMMFWYRQQPGQSLTLIATANQGSEATYESGFVIDKFPISRPNLTFSTLTVSNMSPEDSSIYLCSVDSWDGYTFGSGTRLTVV.

The chain combines TRBV7-2 with TRBJ2-1; no clear D. Trimming cost V 2 bases and J 7 bases, with 12 bases left between them. The CDR3 sequence is 14 residues long. Germline-derived CDR1 and CDR2 are SGHTA and FQGNSA. As DNA, the CDR3 is TGTGCCAGCAGCTTATACTGGACCGAGAATGAGCAGTTCTTC. This sequence encodes CASSLYWTENEQFF. Supplemented by reference TRBV7-2 and TRBJ2-1, the full variable domain reads GAGVSQSPSNKVTEKGKDVELRCDPISGHTALYWYRQSLGQGLEFLIYFQGNSAPDKSGLPSDRFSAERTGGSVSTLTIQRTQQEDSAVYLCASSLYWTENEQFFGPGTRLTVL.

As concerns this clone: The junction and the germline gene differ at one end; a read error may be behind it. The chain couples TRBV7-7 to TRBJ2-3, with 7 bases fitting TRBD1. The CDR3 runs 15 residues. In germline, CDR1 is SSHAT, CDR2 FNYEAQ (reference sequence). CDR3 sequence (DNA): TGTGCTAGCAGCTTAGGTGGGACAGGCACAGATACGCAGTATTTT. It is translated as CASSLGGTGTDTQYF.

This clone showed up many times. The chain employs TRBV30 and TRBJ2-3, with 10 bases fitting TRBD2. V trimming: 1 base; J trimming: 4 bases; junction bases outside the gene matches: 8. The CDR3 covers 16 residues. Germline-derived CDR1 and CDR2 are GTSNPN and SVGIG (reference sequence). CDR3 residues: CAWSGSSGGAPDTQYF. The DNA for the CDR3 is TGTGCCTGGAGTGGGTCAAGCGGGGGGGCCCCAGATACGCAGTATTTT.

This chain uses TRBV7-6 with TRBJ2-3, with D perhaps TRBD1 (5 bases). Germline V lookup: CDR1 SGHVS, CDR2 FNYEAQ. The CDR3 runs to 14 residues. V was clipped by 4 bases and J by 4 bases, with 12 bases between them. This CDR3 reads CASSSRVVADTQYF. For the CDR3, the DNA is TGTGCCAGCAGCTCCAGGGTAGTAGCAGATACGCAGTATTTT.

The chain links TRBV28 to TRBJ1-5; no firm D call. V lost 6 bases and J 2 bases, leaving 11 bases between the germline ends. CDR1 is MDHEN and CDR2 is SYDVKM in the germline V gene. This CDR3 is 14 amino acids long. The DNA of the CDR3 is TGTGCCAGCAGCCGGCGGGCAGGCAATCAGCCCCAGCATTTT. This codes for CASSRRAGNQPQHF.

This chain joins TRBV6-1 and TRBJ2-1; maybe TRBD2 (5 bases). CDR1 is MNHNS and CDR2 is SASEGT in the germline V gene. Trimming left V 3 bases short and J 0 bases short, with 9 bases between. This CDR3 contains 15 residues. The CDR3 DNA is TGTGCCAGCAGTGAGGAGGTCGGCTCCTACAATGAGCAGTTCTTC. Its protein is CASSEEVGSYNEQFF.

J is TRBJ2-6 and V is TRBV7-3; the D is unclear. The CDR3 extends over 16 amino acids. Germline V lookup: CDR1 SGHTA, CDR2 FQGTGA. V dropped 4 bases and J dropped 1 base, with 11 bases sitting between them. Here the CDR3 reads CASSSYPGSGANVLTF. The CDR3 DNA sequence: TGTGCCAGCAGCTCATACCCGGGTTCTGGGGCCAACGTCCTGACTTTC.